Following are 15 T cell receptor beta chains from one sample sequenced in a study of cytomegalovirus exposure and HLA in healthy donors. PCR used 60 Vbeta primers and 13 Jbeta primers. Method: immunoSEQ multiplex PCR; TCRdb's copy keeps in-frame clones and lacks some. The profile shows about 150,000 clones, about 75% of them singletons. The sample consisted of PBMCs. The receptors stem from a male donor in good health and CMV-seronegative.

The chain uses TRBV6-6 and TRBJ1-2; no definite D call. Germline V gene sequence: CDR1 MNHNY, CDR2 SVGAGI (reference sequence). This CDR3 has 12 amino acids. The germline V and J ends were trimmed by 3 bases and 8 bases, with 10 bases remaining between them. The CDR3 loop is CASSYGPGGYTF. The CDR3 DNA sequence: TGTGCCAGCAGTTATGGTCCGGGAGGCTACACCTTC.

J is TRBJ2-1 and V is TRBV5-4, with a possible D match to TRBD2 (5 bases). CDR3 size: 13 residues. V was pared by 1 base and J by 4 bases, with 6 bases between. Germline V gene sequence: CDR1 SGHNT, CDR2 YYREEE (reference sequence). CDR3 region: CASSLWRYNEQFF. The CDR3 nucleotides are TGTGCCAGCAGCTTGTGGAGGTACAATGAGCAGTTCTTC.

This chain uses TRBV5-1 with TRBJ2-1, with TRBD2 identical over 8 bases. V lost 1 base to trimming and J lost 10 bases; unmatched junction nucleotides: 4. Germline V gene lookup returns CDR1 SGHRS and CDR2 YFSETQ. The CDR3 loop spans 13 amino acids. The DNA for the CDR3 is TGCGCCAGCAGCTTGTGGCCGGGGGGGGAGCAGTTCTTC. This codes for CASSLWPGGEQFF.

This sequence joins TRBV6-6 and TRBJ1-3; possibly TRBD1 for D (6 bases). The germline V gene encodes CDR1 MNHNY and CDR2 SVGAGI (reference sequence). This CDR3 is built from 16 residues. V was cut by 6 bases and J by 0 bases, with 15 bases left in between. CDR3 coding DNA: TGTGCCAGCAGAGAATTTGGGACATCCTCTGGAAACACCATATATTTT. It codes for CASREFGTSSGNTIYF.

The rearrangement uses TRBV5-1 and TRBJ2-5, with D maybe TRBD1 (6 bases). The J call may be in error: the DNA end matches TRBJ2-7 better. Germline CDR1 and CDR2: SGHRS and YFSETQ. The CDR3 length is 14 residues. CDR3 in amino acids: CASSLSRGSYEQYF. The CDR3 nucleotides read TGCGCCAGCAGCTTATCCAGGGGATCCTACGAGCAGTACTTC.

Only a few counts were recorded for this clone. V and J are TRBV11-3 and TRBJ1-6, with D possibly matching TRBD1 (6 bases). The V and J ends lost 1 base and 4 bases respectively, with 8 bases between them. Germline CDR1 is SGHNT and CDR2 is YENEEA. This CDR3 has 15 residues. The CDR3 loop is CASSLGQEYNSPLHF. In DNA, the CDR3 is TGTGCCAGCAGCTTAGGACAGGAGTATAATTCACCCCTCCACTTT.

The J gene is TRBJ2-1, the V gene TRBV11-3; possibly TRBD1 for D (5 bases). Deletions cut 1 base from V and 4 bases from J, with 8 bases between. This CDR3 contains 14 residues. CDR1 SGHNT and CDR2 YENEEA come from the germline V gene. The CDR3 DNA is TGTGCCAGCAGCTTAGTGGGGCGTTACAATGAGCAGTTCTTC. This codes for CASSLVGRYNEQFF.

The chain joins TRBV30 to TRBJ1-3; no firm D call. Per germline, CDR1 GTSNPN and CDR2 SVGIG (reference sequence). This CDR3 region has 16 residues. With 1 base removed from V and 0 bases from J, the gap between germline ends came to 13 bases. The CDR3 here is CAWSGGGYPSGNTIYF. In nucleotides, the CDR3 is TGTGCCTGGAGTGGAGGAGGTTACCCCTCTGGAAACACCATATATTTT.

The V and J genes are TRBV7-9 and TRBJ1-5; maybe TRBD1 (5 bases). Germline values: CDR1 SEHNR, CDR2 FQNEAQ (reference sequence). V was pared by 1 base and J by 8 bases, with 18 bases between. The CDR3 is 16 amino acids. The CDR3 nucleotides read TGTGCCAGCAGCTTAGAGGGGCGTAGGTTCTGGAAGCCCCAGCATTTT. Its translation: CASSLEGRRFWKPQHF.

CDR3 region: CASSSSRAGGAYEQYF. CDR3 DNA sequence: TGTGCCAGCAGCTCGTCCCGAGCGGGGGGAGCCTACGAGCAGTACTTC. J is TRBJ2-5 and V is TRBV5-4, with 9 bases fitting TRBD2. The J call may not be correct, given that the DNA end is closer to TRBJ2-7. The CDR3 totals 16 residues. Looked up from germline, CDR1 is SGHNT and CDR2 is YYREEE (reference sequence).

The CDR3: CASSPGTVNNEQFF. The CDR3 nucleotides are TGTGCCAGCTCACCCGGGACAGTAAACAATGAGCAGTTCTTC. The chain joins TRBV18 to TRBJ2-1, with 7 nucleotides matching TRBD1. This CDR3 contains 14 residues. The J segment lost 5 bases and the V segment lost 3 bases, leaving 4 bases of the junction unmatched. Germline V gene lookup returns CDR1 KGHSH and CDR2 LQKENI. The whole variable domain, filled in from reference TRBV18 and TRBJ2-1, reads NAGVMQNPRHLVRRRGQEARLRCSPMKGHSHVYWYRQLPEEGLKFMVYLQKENIIDESGMPKERFSAEFPKEGPSILRIQQVVRGDSAAYFCASSPGTVNNEQFFGPGTRLTVL.

The chain is built from TRBV5-1 and TRBJ2-1, with unresolved D. The CDR3 has 11 residues. V gave up 6 bases and J gave up 3 bases, with 4 bases separating them. Germline V gene lookup returns CDR1 SGHRS and CDR2 YFSETQ. CDR3 sequence: CASTGYNEQFF. Written as DNA, the CDR3 is TGCGCCAGCACGGGCTACAATGAGCAGTTCTTC.

The rearrangement joins TRBV4-1 to TRBJ1-1, with TRBD1 matching over 8 bases. V was pared by 1 base and J by 11 bases, with 9 bases of the junction left unmatched. Germline V lookup: CDR1 MGHRA, CDR2 YSYEKL. CDR3 length: 14 residues. CDR3 sequence: CASSQVPGGTLAFF. CDR3 DNA sequence: TGCGCCAGCAGCCAAGTTCCAGGGGGCACGTTGGCTTTCTTT.

This clone has a single count. V gene TRBV5-1 combines with J gene TRBJ2-3; D might be TRBD2 (7 bases). This CDR3 comprises 16 residues. Germline V gene data show CDR1 as SGHRS and CDR2 as YFSETQ. The germline V and J ends were trimmed by 0 bases and 4 bases, with 15 bases remaining between them. The CDR3 loop reads CASSLALGAGADTQYF. CDR3 in DNA: TGCGCCAGCAGCTTGGCCCTGGGGGCGGGGGCAGATACGCAGTATTTT. Combining the CDR3 with reference TRBV5-1 and TRBJ2-3 gives the whole variable domain KAGVTQTPRYLIKTRGQQVTLSCSPISGHRSVSWYQQTPGQGLQFLFEYFSETQRNKGNFPGRFSGRQFSNSRSEMNVSTLELGDSALYLCASSLALGAGADTQYFGPGTRLTVL.

The gene calls are TRBV11-2 and TRBJ2-7; 8 bases match TRBD1. The CDR3 contains 13 residues. With V trimmed by 2 bases and J by 6 bases, 3 bases remained unmatched. Germline-derived CDR1 and CDR2 are SGHAT and FQNNGV. The CDR3 DNA follows: TGTGCCAGCAGCTTACTCCAGGGGGCCGAGCAGTACTTC. Amino acids: CASSLLQGAEQYF.